The following is a T cell receptor beta chain sequence with its context. The target of this receptor is not known. No quality values exist for individual bases; no much larger clone is one base distant. These data are taken from a study of shared clonotypes between healthy human individuals (dated by TCRdb to 2019 to 2021). Turning to the overall study: The cohort included a few men and a couple of women between 18 and 49 years of age. To estimate repertoire size and how much clonotypes are shared between individuals, the study performed deep sequencing of blood TCR repertoires from about five healthy adults. Libraries were prepared and TCR repertoires were sequenced by different laboratories using diverse techniques, in order to increase sequencing depth and limit assay-specific biases. Each donor's leukapheresis produced roughly between roughly 0.9 and 8.9 billion PBMCs.

The CDR1 and CDR2 encoded by the germline V gene (reference sequence) are SGHNT and YYREEE. From the cysteine through the phenylalanine, the CDR3 covers 14 amino acids. Only the CDR3 region is kept as DNA, spanning 42 bases read in frame from base 1. Trimming at the junction amounts to 0 bases on V and 2 bases on J, and the germline ends lie 8 bases apart. Donors were healthy HIV-negative adults with no recently reported acute infections or vaccinations. All donors were Caucasian adults living in Nashville, Tennessee, USA. In the unsorted samples, 90 million or so PBMCs were counted, and genomic DNA was extracted using the QIAamp DNA Blood Mini kit. Blood was collected by leukapheresis, and PBMCs were isolated by Ficoll-Histopaque density gradient centrifugation and then cryopreserved in liquid nitrogen vapor phase. TCR CDR3 regions were amplified from genomic DNA by multiplex PCR using the deep immunoSEQ assay. For each cell subset, the extracted genomic DNA was distributed evenly across all wells of several immunoSEQ 96-well plates, and each plate served as one replicate. For unsorted PBMC, 300 ng genomic DNA, equal to 25,000 to 35,000 T cell genomes, was loaded into each replicate PCR. Unsorted PBMC genomic DNA was sequenced across ten immunoSEQ deep assay plates. Purified libraries were quantified with a Qubit 3.0 fluorometer, sized on a Bioanalyzer 2100, and re-quantified with the KAPA Library Quantification kit. A separate single-read 150-cycle Illumina NextSeq 550 flow cell was used to sequence each immunoSEQ 96-well plate. Turning to the authors' computational methods: The immunoSEQ output contained only junctional sequences without quality scores, so filtering could not match that applied to full-length reads. To assign V/J genes and CDR3, sequences were annotated using PyIR, a Python wrapper for IgBLAST v1.9, with IMGT germline references. Reads were removed for weak V/J assignments (E-value above 1e-6), missing CDR3, stop codons, out-of-frame junctions, or ambiguous translated residues. A V3J clonotype was defined by an identical inferred V gene, J gene, and CDR3 amino acid sequence. Percentage overlap between repertoires was computed as shared unique clonotypes divided by the size of the smaller repertoire. RTK rarefaction, the Chao1 estimator, and Recon v2.1 estimates of unobserved clonotypes were used to assess repertoire richness. TCRdb carries this immuneACCESS record with in-frame sequences only. Its versions omit some clonotypes, under half of them owing to an unresolved V gene in the studies checked, with the rest unexplained. The DNA gave D and trimming, while V, J and clone size come from that table. Recorded for this sample are about 490,000 clones; around 78% of them occurred a single time. The top ten clones comprise approximately 12% of the sample.

What the work shows at the level of the full study, not this receptor alone: The genetic and exposure-history diversity represented was limited by the small number of donors. Pairwise subsampling led to the expectation that sequencing depth would affect the degree of clonotype sharing among donors. Sampling was restricted to blood, and TCR repertoires in tissues likely differ from the TCR repertoires found in blood.

The chain couples TRBV5-4 to TRBJ2-5, with no confidently assigned D gene. The source of this sequence is a woman in her thirties or forties in good health. Some clones in this sample may be carry-over from other donors' samples. The sequencing sample was made of PBMCs. The nucleotide sequence reads as follows: TGTGCCAGCAGCTTGGGTTTCCAACAAGAGACCCAGTACTTC. Its translation is CASSLGFQQETQYF.